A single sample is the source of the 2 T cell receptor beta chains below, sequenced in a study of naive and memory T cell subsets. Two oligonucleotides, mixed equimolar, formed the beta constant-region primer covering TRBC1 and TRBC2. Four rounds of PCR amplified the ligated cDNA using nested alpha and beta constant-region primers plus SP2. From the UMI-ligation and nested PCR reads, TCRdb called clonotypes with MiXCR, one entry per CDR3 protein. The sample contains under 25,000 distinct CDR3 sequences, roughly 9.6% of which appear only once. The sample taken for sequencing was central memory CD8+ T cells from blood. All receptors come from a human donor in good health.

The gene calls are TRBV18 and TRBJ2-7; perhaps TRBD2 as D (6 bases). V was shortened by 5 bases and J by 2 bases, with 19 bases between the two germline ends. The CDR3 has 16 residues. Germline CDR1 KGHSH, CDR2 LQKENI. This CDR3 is CASSSFQLAFTYEQYF. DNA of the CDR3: TGTGCCAGCTCATCGTTCCAGCTAGCGTTTACCTACGAGCAGTACTTC.

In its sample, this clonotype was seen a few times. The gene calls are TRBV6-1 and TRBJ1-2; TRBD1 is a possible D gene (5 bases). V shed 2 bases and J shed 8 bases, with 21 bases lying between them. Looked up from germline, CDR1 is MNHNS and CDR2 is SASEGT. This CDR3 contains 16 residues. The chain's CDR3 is CASSELIWGMDDGYTF. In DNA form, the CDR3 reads TGTGCCAGCAGTGAATTGATTTGGGGGATGGACGACGGCTACACCTTC.